This T cell receptor (beta chain) was captured in a study of T cells in localized non-small cell lung cancer. Study conclusions and caveats: In adjacent lung appeared a median around 57 of the top 100 tumor clones. Longer overall survival accompanied higher blood T cell density.

On this clone itself: Its target is not known.

Germline values: CDR1 SNHLY, CDR2 FYNNEI. This CDR3 is built from 15 residues. V lost 10 bases, J lost 0 bases, and 16 bases lay in between. Method: immunoSEQ multiplex PCR; TCRdb's copy keeps in-frame clones and lacks some. The table has tens of thousands of clones, 87% seen once. Sequenced material: peripheral blood, taken before any cancer treatment. This rearrangement joins TRBV2 to TRBJ1-3; a weak D match, TRBD1 (5 bases). The receptor's source is a man aged 35-69 years with stage I squamous cell lung carcinoma. The DNA of the CDR3 is TGTGCCATCTGGGGCGGGAAGGACTCTGGAAACACCATATATTTT. Translating gives CAIWGGKDSGNTIYF.